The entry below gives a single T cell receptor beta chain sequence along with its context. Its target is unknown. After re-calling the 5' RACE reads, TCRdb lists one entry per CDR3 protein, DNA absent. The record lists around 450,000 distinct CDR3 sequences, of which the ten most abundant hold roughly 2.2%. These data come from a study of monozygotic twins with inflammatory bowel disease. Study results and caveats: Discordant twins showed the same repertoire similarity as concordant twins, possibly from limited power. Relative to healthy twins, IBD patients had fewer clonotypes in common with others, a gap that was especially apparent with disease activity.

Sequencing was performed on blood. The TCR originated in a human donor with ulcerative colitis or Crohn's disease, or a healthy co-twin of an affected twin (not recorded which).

The CDR3 reads CASSLGYGGSTDTQYF. This chain links TRBV7-2 with TRBJ2-3; checking the TCRdb D call of TRBD1 is not possible without DNA. This CDR3 spans 16 amino acids. Germline loops: CDR1 SGHTA, CDR2 FQGNSA.